The entry that follows covers one T cell receptor beta chain sequence. As handled by the study authors: Using reference gene primer amplification, nucleated cell counts were estimated. Only in-frame clones appear in the TCRdb table, and some are missing; sequencing was by immunoSEQ multiplex PCR. Clonal size and the V and J genes are those of that table, whereas D and trimming came from the DNA. The sample shows 150,000 to 200,000 clones, 80% to 85% of them seen only once. The data are from a study of blood T cell repertoires in COVID-19. The CDR3 is 17 amino acids. The germline V gene has CDR1 SGHAT and CDR2 FQNNGV. V trimming: 0 bases; J trimming: 2 bases; junction bases outside the gene matches: 6.

The sequenced material came from peripheral blood. The TCR comes from a human donor with acute or convalescent COVID-19. The donor label of this sample is uncertain. The chain is built from TRBV11-2 and TRBJ2-7; 11 bases are a match to TRBD2. The CDR3 DNA reads as TGTGCCAGCAGCTTAGATCACGCTAGCGGGGGGACCTACGAGCAGTACTTC. Translating gives CASSLDHASGGTYEQYF.